These 31 T cell receptor beta chains came from one sample sequenced in a study of blood T cell repertoires in COVID-19. Profiling relied on immunoSEQ multiplex PCR, and the TCRdb table lists in-frame clones only, not all of them. The sample holds about 280,000 clones, almost 90% seen once. The sample was PBMCs or T cells enriched from blood (not recorded which). The receptor set was obtained from a woman under 30 with acute COVID-19.

The V and J genes are TRBV15 and TRBJ1-1; 7 nucleotides agree with TRBD1. The CDR3 spans 14 residues. J gave up 5 bases and V 0 bases, and 3 bases lay outside the gene matches. Germline lookup yields CDR1 LNHNV and CDR2 YYDKDF (reference sequence). Written as DNA, the CDR3 is TGTGCCACCAGCAGAGATAGGGGACAGACTGAAGCTTTCTTT. It codes for CATSRDRGQTEAFF.

V usage is TRBV7-3 and J usage is TRBJ2-5, with TRBD2 as a possible D gene (5 bases). This CDR3 spans 13 amino acids. The germline V gene encodes CDR1 SGHTA and CDR2 FQGTGA. Between the trimmed V and J ends, which lost 5 bases and 5 bases, there was a span of 12 bases. CDR3 protein: CASSPGRGETQYF. The CDR3 coding sequence is TGTGCCAGCAGCCCAGGACGAGGGGAGACCCAGTACTTC.

Here the CDR3 reads CASMRDTEAFF. The CDR3 DNA is TGTGCCAGCATGAGGGACACTGAAGCTTTCTTT. The chain carries TRBV12-3 or TRBV12-4 and TRBJ1-1; D not certain. V shed 7 bases and J shed 3 bases, with 6 bases lying between them. The CDR3 is 11 residues long.

This chain joins TRBV29-1 and TRBJ2-3; 8 positions agree with TRBD2. CDR3 length: 15 amino acids. Germline CDR1 and CDR2: SQVTM and ANQGSEA. V shed 2 bases, J shed 5 bases, and the junction held 9 bases outside the gene matches. The CDR3 DNA reads as TGCAGCGTTGAATATGGTAGCGGGGCGGTAGATACGCAGTATTTT. Protein product: CSVEYGSGAVDTQYF.

CDR3 nucleotide sequence: TGTGCCAGCAGCTTTGGGGCGGGGGTAATTCAGTACTTC. This sequence encodes CASSFGAGVIQYF. V is TRBV5-6 and J is TRBJ2-4; 7 bases map to TRBD2. The CDR3 length is 13 residues. V lost 2 bases to trimming and J lost 10 bases; unmatched junction nucleotides: 6. Per the germline V gene, CDR1 is SGHDT and CDR2 is YYEEEE. The entire variable domain, with the rest obtained from reference TRBV5-6 and TRBJ2-4, is as follows: DAGVTQSPTHLIKTRGQQVTLRCSPKSGHDTVSWYQQALGQGPQFIFQYYEEEERQRGNFPDRFSGHQFPNYSSELNVNALLLGDSALYLCASSFGAGVIQYFGAGTRLSVL.

The chain carries TRBV28 and TRBJ2-5; D is ambiguous. Germline CDR1 is MDHEN and CDR2 is SYDVKM. V was shortened by 6 bases and J by 5 bases, with 7 bases between the two germline ends. CDR3 length: 11 residues. The DNA of the CDR3 is TGTGCCAGCAGCCAACTGGAGACCCAGTACTTC. As protein: CASSQLETQYF.

A single count supports this clone. The gene calls are TRBV9 and TRBJ1-6; 10 bases align to TRBD1. CDR1 and CDR2 from the germline V gene are SGDLS and YYNGEE. The CDR3 runs to 16 residues. The V gene end was trimmed by 4 bases and the J gene end by 7 bases; junction bases not matched to a gene: 8. The CDR3 nucleotides read TGTGCCAGCAGCCAGACAGGGGGCAGAGGGAATTCACCCCTCCACTTT. It yields the protein CASSQTGGRGNSPLHF.

J is TRBJ2-5 and V is TRBV19; 8 positions agree with TRBD2. This CDR3 is 13 amino acids long. Germline loops: CDR1 LNHDA, CDR2 SQIVND (reference sequence). V trimming: 9 bases; J trimming: 2 bases; junction bases outside the gene matches: 5. This CDR3 is CASALAAQETQYF. The CDR3 DNA reads TGTGCCAGCGCACTAGCGGCTCAAGAGACCCAGTACTTC.

Remarks on this clone: The same CDR3 arises from other DNA sequences in this sample as well. This rearrangement joins TRBV5-5 to TRBJ2-7; 8 nucleotides line up with TRBD1. CDR1 is SGHKS, CDR2 YYEKEE, per germline (reference sequence). V dropped 4 bases and J dropped 0; count of bases not matched to a gene: 3. The CDR3 totals 14 residues. The DNA of the CDR3 is TGTGCCAGCAGCCCGGGACAGGCCTCCTACGAGCAGTACTTC. As protein: CASSPGQASYEQYF.

The genes are TRBV6-6 and TRBJ1-6, with 7 bases fitting TRBD1. There are 16 residues in the CDR3. After removal of 6 bases from V and 2 bases from J, the junction contained 7 bases not matched to a gene. Looked up from germline, CDR1 is MNHNY and CDR2 is SVGAGI (reference sequence). CDR3 DNA sequence: TGTGCCAGCAGGGACGACAGGGCGGCCTATAATTCACCCCTCCACTTT. Its protein product is CASRDDRAAYNSPLHF.

The rearrangement links TRBV18 to TRBJ2-2, with TRBD1 matching over 9 bases. V lost 6 bases and J lost 2; bases outside the gene matches: 7. Germline V lookup: CDR1 KGHSH, CDR2 LQKENI. The CDR3 loop spans 16 amino acids. This chain's CDR3 is CASSRDRVRNTGELFF. CDR3 in DNA: TGTGCCAGCTCTCGGGACAGGGTACGAAACACCGGGGAGCTGTTTTTT.

This clone was picked up a small number of times. The V and J genes are TRBV5-1 and TRBJ2-7; 7 nucleotides align to TRBD2. Trimming cost V 0 bases and J 7 bases; bases outside gene matches: 16. This CDR3 has 17 amino acids. The V gene's germline CDR1 is SGHRS and CDR2 YFSETQ. CDR3 bases: TGCGCCAGCAGCTTGGTACTTGGGGGAGGGCCGTTTGGTGAGCAGTACTTC. It is translated as CASSLVLGGGPFGEQYF.

This clone was counted a single time. J is TRBJ2-2 and V is TRBV24-1, with 8 positions matching TRBD2. The CDR3 runs to 15 residues. Germline CDR1 reads KGHDR; CDR2 reads SFDVKD. Trimming took 5 bases from V and 3 from J; bases not matched to a gene: 4. CDR3 coding DNA: TGTGCCACCAGTGGGACTAGCCCCTACACCGGGGAGCTGTTTTTT. It encodes CATSGTSPYTGELFF.

This clone was recorded only once. The chain is built from TRBV30 and TRBJ1-4; TRBD1 matches 7 bases. Germline lookup yields CDR1 GTSNPN and CDR2 SVGIG (reference sequence). J gave up 4 bases and V 4 bases, and 12 bases lay outside the gene matches. This CDR3 contains 16 residues. The CDR3 nucleotides read TGTGCCTGGAACTCCCCAGGGGGTCCGAATAATGAAAAACTGTTTTTT. Its protein is CAWNSPGGPNNEKLFF. Full variable domain (rest looked up from reference TRBV30 and TRBJ1-4): SQTIHQWPATLVQPVGSPLSLECTVEGTSNPNLYWYRQAAGRGLQLLFYSVGIGQISSEVPQNLSASRPQDRQFILSSKKLLLSDSGFYLCAWNSPGGPNNEKLFFGSGTQLSVL.

This clone was seen just once. V and J are TRBV19 and TRBJ2-3, with D maybe TRBD2 (6 bases). The V end was cut by 3 bases, the J end by 0 bases, with 10 bases between. The CDR3 spans 15 residues. The germline V gene has CDR1 LNHDA and CDR2 SQIVND (reference sequence). The CDR3 sequence: CASSISGASTDTQYF. As DNA, the CDR3 is TGTGCCAGTAGTATTTCGGGAGCCAGCACAGATACGCAGTATTTT.

This chain connects TRBV5-4 to TRBJ2-1, with 7 bases matching TRBD2. The CDR3 sequence is 15 residues long. Germline V lookup: CDR1 SGHNT, CDR2 YYREEE (reference sequence). The junction had 7 bases not matched to a gene; V was cut back by 5 bases and J by 2 bases. Here the CDR3 DNA reads TGTGCCAGCAGTGTAGTTAGCGGGCCCTACAATGAGCAGTTCTTC. Encoded protein: CASSVVSGPYNEQFF.

V is TRBV18 and J is TRBJ2-7; 10 positions agree with TRBD2. The germline V gene encodes CDR1 KGHSH and CDR2 LQKENI. The junction had 17 bases not matched to a gene; V was cut back by 4 bases and J by 5 bases. The CDR3 is made up of 18 amino acids. The CDR3 sequence is CASSRRGQLSGRADEQYF. CDR3 in DNA: TGTGCCAGCTCACGCCGGGGACAGCTGAGCGGGAGGGCCGACGAGCAGTACTTC.

This chain joins TRBV5-6 and TRBJ1-5; D uncertain. The V and J ends lost 2 bases and 7 bases respectively, with 13 bases between them. CDR3 length: 14 amino acids. The germline V gene encodes CDR1 SGHDT and CDR2 YYEEEE. As DNA, the CDR3 is TGTGCCAGCAGCTTAATGGGCCAGCGGCAGCCCCAGCATTTT. Translation gives CASSLMGQRQPQHF.

This chain uses TRBV9 with TRBJ2-3; 8 bases agree with TRBD2. The CDR3 spans 15 residues. V lost 2 bases to trimming and J lost 5 bases; unmatched junction nucleotides: 7. Looked up from germline, CDR1 is SGDLS and CDR2 is YYNGEE. The DNA of the CDR3 is TGTGCCAGCAGCGTCCTAGCGGGTATAAAAGATACGCAGTATTTT. It codes for CASSVLAGIKDTQYF.

V usage is TRBV5-1 and J usage is TRBJ1-1; 9 positions agree with TRBD1. Germline CDR1 reads SGHRS; CDR2 reads YFSETQ. The CDR3 extends over 13 amino acids. J was trimmed by 4 bases and V by 5 bases; bases with no gene match: 3. The chain's CDR3 is CASSRQGGTEAFF. The CDR3 DNA reads TGCGCCAGCAGTCGACAGGGGGGCACTGAAGCTTTCTTT.

CDR3 sequence: CASERGGVGNQPQHF. The CDR3 DNA reads TGTGCCAGCGAGAGGGGGGGGGTTGGCAATCAGCCCCAGCATTTT. The V gene is TRBV28, the J gene TRBJ1-5; D possibly corresponds to TRBD1 (6 bases). Trimming left V 8 bases short and J 2 bases short, with 16 bases between. This CDR3 is 15 amino acids long. Germline V lookup: CDR1 MDHEN, CDR2 SYDVKM.

This chain connects TRBV6-6 to TRBJ1-3; D is unclear. Germline lookup yields CDR1 MNHNY and CDR2 SVGAGI (reference sequence). V was clipped by 0 bases and J by 4 bases, with 4 bases between them. This CDR3 spans 13 amino acids. CDR3 residues: CASSYSLGNTIYF. The CDR3 coding sequence is TGTGCCAGCAGTTACTCCCTCGGAAACACCATATATTTT.

The chain has TRBV4-1 and TRBJ1-3; no reliable D call. CDR1 and CDR2 (germline): MGHRA, YSYEKL. The V end lost 1 base, the J end lost 4 bases, and 8 bases lay between the germline ends. The CDR3 runs 14 residues. In DNA form, the CDR3 reads TGCGCCAGCAGCCAAGTGAAAGCCGGAAACACCATATATTTT. It yields the protein CASSQVKAGNTIYF.

The V call is TRBV28, the J call TRBJ2-1, with 11 bases aligning to TRBD2. Germline V CDR1 and CDR2: MDHEN, SYDVKM. Trimming at V came to 6 bases and at J to 8 bases, leaving 12 bases not matched to a gene. The CDR3 length is 16 residues. The CDR3 bases are TGTGCCAGCAGCTCCCTACTAGCGGGAGTAATTTATGAGCAGTTCTTC. Protein product: CASSSLLAGVIYEQFF.

The chain carries TRBV18 and TRBJ2-7; D unclear. V lost 0 bases to trimming and J lost 2 bases, with 8 bases between them. The CDR3 spans 14 residues. Per germline, CDR1 KGHSH and CDR2 LQKENI. The CDR3 sequence is CASSPPTETYEQYF. The CDR3 bases are TGTGCCAGCTCACCACCAACAGAAACCTACGAGCAGTACTTC.

On this clone itself: This CDR3 is also generated by other DNA sequences in the sample. J is TRBJ2-1 and V is TRBV5-1; a possible D gene is TRBD1 (6 bases). The germline V gene encodes CDR1 SGHRS and CDR2 YFSETQ. This CDR3 contains 11 residues. The V gene lost 4 bases and the J gene lost 10 bases, with 9 bases spanning the gap. The CDR3 sequence: CASSPDREQFF. The CDR3 DNA reads TGCGCCAGCAGCCCGGACAGAGAGCAGTTCTTC.

The DNA for the CDR3 is TGCGCCAGCAGCCGAGGGCCGGGCAATCAGCCCCAGCATTTT. This encodes CASSRGPGNQPQHF. The J gene is TRBJ1-5, the V gene TRBV5-1; no reliable D call. CDR1 SGHRS and CDR2 YFSETQ come from the germline V gene. This CDR3 is built from 14 residues. The V gene lost 4 bases and the J gene lost 2 bases, with 10 bases spanning the gap.

The J gene is TRBJ2-7, the V gene TRBV30; TRBD2 matches at 10 bases. With V trimmed by 5 bases and J by 1 base, 8 bases remained unmatched. The CDR3 spans 15 residues. Germline CDR1 GTSNPN, CDR2 SVGIG (reference sequence). The CDR3 region has the DNA TGTGCCTGGCCCTGCGGACTAGCGGCTTCCTACGAGCAGTACTTC. It codes for CAWPCGLAASYEQYF.

The V gene is TRBV5-4, the J gene TRBJ1-4; 8 nucleotides align to TRBD1. The CDR3 totals 18 residues. CDR1 is SGHNT and CDR2 is YYREEE in the germline V gene (reference sequence). V was clipped by 5 bases and J by 0 bases; unmatched bases: 12. The DNA for the CDR3 is TGTGCCAGCAGTTCTCAGGGGGCGGCAGTTGCAACTAATGAAAAACTGTTTTTT. Translated: CASSSQGAAVATNEKLFF. The full variable domain, rest sourced from reference TRBV5-4 and TRBJ1-4, is ETGVTQSPTHLIKTRGQQVTLRCSSQSGHNTVSWYQQALGQGPQFIFQYYREEENGRGNFPPRFSGLQFPNYSSELNVNALELDDSALYLCASSSQGAAVATNEKLFFGSGTQLSVL.

The chain uses TRBV25-1 and TRBJ2-7; the D is unclear. Germline V gene lookup returns CDR1 MGHDK and CDR2 SYGVNS. The CDR3 extends over 13 amino acids. V lost 8 bases and J 0 bases, leaving 11 bases between the germline ends. The CDR3 region is CASSGPRSYEQYF. CDR3 coding DNA: TGTGCCAGCTCTGGGCCCCGCTCCTACGAGCAGTACTTC.

V gene TRBV3-1 (or the pseudogene TRBV3-2) combines with J gene TRBJ2-4, with 8 bases lining up with TRBD2. Germline V gene data show CDR1 as LGHDT and CDR2 as YNNKEL (reference sequence). V gave up 4 bases and J gave up 8 bases; unmatched junction bases: 4. CDR3 length equals 13 residues. The chain's CDR3 is CASSPGLGYIQYF. Written as DNA, the CDR3 is TGTGCCAGCAGCCCGGGACTAGGGTACATTCAGTACTTC.